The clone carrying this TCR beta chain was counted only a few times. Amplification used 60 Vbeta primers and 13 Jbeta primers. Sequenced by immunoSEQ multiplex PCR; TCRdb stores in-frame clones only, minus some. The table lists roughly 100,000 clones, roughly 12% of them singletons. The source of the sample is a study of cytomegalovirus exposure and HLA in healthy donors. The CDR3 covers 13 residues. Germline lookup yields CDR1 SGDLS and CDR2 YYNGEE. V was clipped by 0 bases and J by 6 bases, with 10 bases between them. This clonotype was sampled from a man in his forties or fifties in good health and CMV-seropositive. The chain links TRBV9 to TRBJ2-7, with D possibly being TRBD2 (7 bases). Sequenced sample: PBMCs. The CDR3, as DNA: TGTGCCAGCAGCGTAGCGGGGGGCCGCGAGCAGTACTTC. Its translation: CASSVAGGREQYF.